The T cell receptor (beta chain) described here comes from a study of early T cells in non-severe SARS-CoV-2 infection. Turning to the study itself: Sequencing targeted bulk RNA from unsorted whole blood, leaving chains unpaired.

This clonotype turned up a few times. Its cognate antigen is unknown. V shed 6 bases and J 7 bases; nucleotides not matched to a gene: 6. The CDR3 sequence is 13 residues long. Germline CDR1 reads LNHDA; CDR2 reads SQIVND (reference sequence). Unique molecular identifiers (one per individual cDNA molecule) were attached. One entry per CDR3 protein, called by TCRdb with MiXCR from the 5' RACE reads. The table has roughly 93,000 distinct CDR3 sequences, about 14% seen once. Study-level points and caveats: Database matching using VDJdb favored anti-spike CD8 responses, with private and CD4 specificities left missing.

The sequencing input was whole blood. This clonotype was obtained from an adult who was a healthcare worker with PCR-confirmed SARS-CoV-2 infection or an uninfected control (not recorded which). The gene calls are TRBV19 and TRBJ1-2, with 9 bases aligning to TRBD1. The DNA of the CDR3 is TGTGCCAGTAGCCAGACAGGGGGACTTGGCTACACCTTC. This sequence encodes CASSQTGGLGYTF. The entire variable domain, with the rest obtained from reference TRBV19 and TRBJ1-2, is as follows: DGGITQSPKYLFRKEGQNVTLSCEQNLNHDAMYWYRQDPGQGLRLIYYSQIVNDFQKGDIAEGYSVSREKKESFPLTVTSAQKNPTAFYLCASSQTGGLGYTFGSGTRLTVV.